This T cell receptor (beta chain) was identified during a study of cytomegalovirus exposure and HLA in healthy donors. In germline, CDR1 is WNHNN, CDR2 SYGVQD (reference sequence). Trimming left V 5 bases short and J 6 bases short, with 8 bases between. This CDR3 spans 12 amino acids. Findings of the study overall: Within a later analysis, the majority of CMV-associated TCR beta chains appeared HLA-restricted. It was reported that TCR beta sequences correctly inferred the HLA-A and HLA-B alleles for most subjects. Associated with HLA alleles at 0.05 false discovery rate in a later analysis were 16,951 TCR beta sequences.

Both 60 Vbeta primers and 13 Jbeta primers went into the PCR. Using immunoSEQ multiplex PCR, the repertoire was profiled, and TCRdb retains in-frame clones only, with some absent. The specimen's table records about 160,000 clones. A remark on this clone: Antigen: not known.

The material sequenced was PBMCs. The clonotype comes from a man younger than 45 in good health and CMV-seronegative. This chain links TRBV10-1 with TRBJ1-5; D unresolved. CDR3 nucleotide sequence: TGCGCCAGCAGTCCCGCGGGTCAGCCCCAGCATTTT. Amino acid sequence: CASSPAGQPQHF.